The rows below give T cell receptor beta chains drawn from one sample of a study of OX40 agonist ivuxolimab in advanced cancers. Profiled with immunoSEQ multiplex PCR; TCRdb holds only in-frame clones, not every one. This table holds roughly 72,000 clones, roughly nine tenths found once. The sample consisted of CD4+ or CD8+ T cells sorted from blood, taken in a trial of the OX40 agonist ivuxolimab. All receptors come from an adult with an advanced solid tumor such as melanoma, head and neck, liver or kidney cancer. CDR3s include the opening cysteine and the closing phenylalanine or tryptophan. Fields, in order: V gene, D gene, clone size, J gene, CDR3 protein, CDR3 DNA. D genes are given only for firm matches. Rows give clone size only sometimes, using once, few, many, or a class for an expanded clone.

>TRBV7-9|-|-|TRBJ2-1
CASSLAWRAGYNEQFF
TGTGCCAGCAGCTTAGCTTGGCGCGCGGGCTACAATGAGCAGTTCTTC
>TRBV4-1|TRBD1|-|TRBJ1-5
CASSQDNRGPTMGNQPQHF
TGCGCCAGCAGCCAAGATAATAGGGGGCCAACGATGGGGAATCAGCCCCAGCATTTT
>TRBV6-6|-|-|TRBJ2-7
CASSYSSPYEQYF
TGTGCCAGCAGTTACTCGAGTCCCTACGAGCAGTACTTC
>TRBV28|-|-|TRBJ2-7
CASSSLVFSPYEQYF
TGTGCCAGCAGTTCTCTGGTCTTTAGTCCCTACGAGCAGTACTTC
>TRBV21-1|-|once|TRBJ1-3
CASTNPRTVGPRSGNTIYF
TGTGCCAGCACCAACCCTCGTACAGTGGGGCCACGCTCTGGAAACACCATATATTTT
>TRBV5-4|-|-|TRBJ1-3
CASSPFGISLGTIYF
TGTGCCAGCAGCCCCTTCGGAATCTCTCTGGGGACCATATATTTT
>TRBV5-1|-|-|TRBJ2-2
CASSFVDTGELFF
TGCGCCAGCAGCTTCGTAGACACCGGGGAGCTGTTTTTT
>TRBV6-1|TRBD1|-|TRBJ2-7
CASNNRGYEQYF
TGTGCCAGCAATAACAGGGGTTACGAGCAGTACTTC
>TRBV2|-|-|TRBJ1-3
CASSEARGLNSGNTIYF
TGTGCCAGCAGTGAAGCGAGGGGCCTCAACTCTGGAAACACCATATATTTT
>TRBV19|-|once|TRBJ2-1
CASSISSGRGYNEQFF
TGTGCCAGTAGTATTTCTTCGGGACGGGGGTACAATGAGCAGTTCTTC
>TRBV2|-|-|TRBJ1-1
CASSEDRNTEAFF
TGTGCCAGCAGTGAAGACAGGAACACTGAAGCTTTCTTT
>TRBV10-2|-|-|TRBJ2-3
CASSAFGDTQYF
TGCGCCAGCAGTGCTTTCGGAGATACGCAGTATTTT
>TRBV29-1|-|-|TRBJ1-4
CSGGYPGNEKLFF
TGCAGCGGTGGGTACCCGGGAAATGAAAAACTGTTTTTT
>TRBV18|-|-|TRBJ2-2
CASTFTTVSNTGELFF
TGTGCCAGCACGTTTACGACTGTTTCGAACACCGGGGAGCTGTTTTTT
>TRBV5-1|TRBD2|-|TRBJ2-1
CASSLQTSERGVF
TGCGCCAGCAGCCTACAAACGTCCGAGCGGGGAGTCTTC
>TRBV7-9|-|-|TRBJ2-5
CASSPLRGSQETQYF
TGTGCCAGCAGCCCCCTCAGGGGATCCCAAGAGACCCAGTACTTC
>TRBV4-3|-|-|TRBJ1-1
CASSPMGLRGAFF
TGCGCCAGCAGCCCGATGGGGCTGAGGGGAGCTTTCTTT
>TRBV4-1|TRBD2|-|TRBJ2-5
CASSHLTGGRETQYF
TGCGCCAGCAGCCATTTGACGGGAGGGAGAGAGACCCAGTACTTC
>TRBV6-6|TRBD1|-|TRBJ1-5
CASRGGQGMRNQPQHF
TGTGCCAGCAGGGGGGGACAGGGGATGAGAAATCAGCCCCAGCATTTT
>TRBV14|-|once|TRBJ1-1
CASSQGARYNTEAFF
TGTGCCAGCAGCCAGGGGGCGCGGTATAACACTGAAGCTTTCTTT
>TRBV6-5|-|-|TRBJ2-7
CASSSPVGEQYF
TGTGCCAGCAGCAGTCCCGTGGGCGAGCAGTACTTC
>TRBV10-3|-|-|TRBJ2-5
CAIGGQGRETQYF
TGTGCCATCGGGGGGCAGGGCAGAGAGACCCAGTACTTC
>TRBV7-3|TRBD2|-|TRBJ2-2
CASSSGLAVTGELFF
TGTGCCAGCAGCTCGGGACTAGCGGTGACCGGGGAGCTGTTTTTT
>TRBV18|-|-|TRBJ1-4
CASSFNPGAYPGEKLFF
TGTGCCAGCTCATTCAATCCAGGGGCTTACCCGGGCGAAAAACTGTTTTTT
>TRBV5-4|TRBD2|-|TRBJ2-5
CASSSKSGGAEETQYF
TGTGCCAGCAGCTCAAAGAGCGGGGGGGCCGAGGAGACCCAGTACTTC
>TRBV5-1|-|few|TRBJ1-1
CATKGFQNTEAFF
TGCGCCACCAAAGGCTTCCAGAACACTGAAGCTTTCTTT
>TRBV6-1|-|-|TRBJ1-5
CASKYKIGGDQPQHF
TGTGCCAGCAAATATAAAATTGGAGGGGATCAGCCCCAGCATTTT
>TRBV19|-|-|TRBJ2-5
CASSGTEQETQYF
TGTGCCAGTAGTGGAACAGAGCAAGAGACCCAGTACTTC
>TRBV18|TRBD1|-|TRBJ1-2
CASSPLGQGSGGYTF
TGTGCCAGCTCACCCCTTGGACAGGGATCGGGAGGCTACACCTTC
>TRBV10-3|-|-|TRBJ2-7
CAISETTDSYEQYF
TGTGCCATCAGTGAAACAACGGACTCCTACGAGCAGTACTTC
>TRBV28|-|-|TRBJ2-7
CASRGQQYSYEQYF
TGTGCCAGCAGAGGCCAGCAATATTCCTACGAGCAGTACTTC
>TRBV28|-|-|TRBJ2-6
CASSLDRQAGANVLTF
TGTGCCAGCAGCCTTGACCGACAAGCGGGGGCCAACGTCCTGACTTTC
>TRBV14|-|-|TRBJ2-7
CASSLGLGFAEQYF
TGTGCCAGCAGCCTCGGGCTGGGGTTTGCCGAGCAGTACTTC
>TRBV18|-|-|TRBJ2-5
CASSPRTLRETQYF
TGTGCCAGCTCACCACGAACCCTTCGGGAGACCCAGTACTTC
>TRBV6-1|-|-|TRBJ2-3
CASSSGFATQYF
TGTGCCAGCAGCTCAGGGTTCGCTACGCAGTATTTT
>TRBV23-1|-|-|TRBJ1-1
CASSQAGNGHAEAFF
TGCGCCAGCAGTCAAGCGGGAAACGGTCATGCTGAAGCTTTCTTT
>TRBV5-1|TRBD1|-|TRBJ2-3
CASSLTGTGGTDTQYF
TGCGCCAGCAGCTTGACCGGGACAGGGGGAACAGATACGCAGTATTTT
>TRBV9|TRBD1|-|TRBJ1-2
CASSTWTGGNYGYTF
TGTGCCAGCAGCACCTGGACAGGGGGTAACTATGGCTACACCTTC
>TRBV2|-|-|TRBJ2-7
CASTVQSSYEQYF
TGTGCCAGCACAGTTCAGAGCTCCTACGAGCAGTACTTC
>TRBV5-1|-|-|TRBJ2-2
CASSLETVTGELFF
TGCGCCAGCAGCTTGGAAACAGTCACCGGGGAGCTGTTTTTT
>TRBV6-6|-|-|TRBJ1-4
CASSLGRDNEKLFF
TGTGCCAGCAGTCTGGGGAGGGATAATGAAAAACTGTTTTTT
>TRBV25-1|-|-|TRBJ2-3
CASRGGRGTDTQYF
TGTGCCAGCAGAGGAGGTAGGGGCACAGATACGCAGTATTTT
>TRBV9|TRBD1|-|TRBJ1-1
CASSFGTGPNTEAFF
TGTGCCAGCAGCTTTGGGACAGGGCCAAACACTGAAGCTTTCTTT
>TRBV18|-|-|TRBJ1-1
CASSGLGGTEAFF
TGTGCCAGCTCCGGACTGGGAGGGACTGAAGCTTTCTTT
>TRBV10-2|TRBD1|-|TRBJ1-1
CASIKDRGRTEAFF
TGCGCCAGCATTAAGGACAGGGGGCGGACTGAAGCTTTCTTT
>TRBV5-6|-|-|TRBJ1-6
CASSRGRATPLHF
TGTGCCAGCAGCAGAGGACGGGCTACTCCCCTCCACTTT
>TRBV28|-|-|TRBJ1-4
CASAAPGSEKLFF
TGTGCCAGCGCGGCGCCAGGGAGTGAAAAACTGTTTTTT
>TRBV7-9|-|-|TRBJ2-5
CASSLKGIQETQYF
TGTGCCAGCAGCCTAAAGGGTATACAAGAGACCCAGTACTTC
>TRBV27|TRBD1|-|TRBJ1-4
CASSTRQGKREKLFF
TGTGCCAGCAGTACGCGACAGGGGAAAAGGGAAAAACTGTTTTTT
>TRBV27|-|-|TRBJ2-7
CASSLLDRPPGEQYF
TGTGCCAGCAGTTTATTAGACCGGCCTCCGGGGGAGCAGTACTTC
>TRBV18|-|-|TRBJ1-1
CASSPTSMDTEAFF
TGTGCCAGCTCACCAACTAGCATGGACACTGAAGCTTTCTTT
>TRBV7-9|-|few|TRBJ1-3
CASSQGWNSGNTIYF
TGTGCCAGCAGCCAGGGATGGAACTCTGGAAACACCATATATTTT
>TRBV4-1|-|once|TRBJ2-3
CASSLLWTRPSTDTQYF
TGCGCCAGCAGCCTCCTCTGGACTCGTCCTAGCACAGATACGCAGTATTTT
>TRBV19|-|-|TRBJ2-1
CASSPGLLIYNEQFF
TGTGCCAGTAGTCCGGGACTCCTTATCTACAATGAGCAGTTCTTC
>TRBV2|TRBD1|once|TRBJ2-7
CASRFGRDRGEQYF
TGTGCCAGCAGATTTGGCCGGGACAGGGGCGAGCAGTACTTC
>TRBV19|TRBD2|-|TRBJ2-3
CASSIGTSGSYTQYF
TGTGCCAGTAGTATCGGGACTAGCGGGAGTTATACGCAGTATTTT
>TRBV27|-|-|TRBJ2-7
CASSLTAEYSYEQYF
TGTGCCAGCAGTTTAACAGCGGAGTACTCCTACGAGCAGTACTTC
>TRBV11-1|-|-|TRBJ1-2
CASSSSGRGQDYGYTF
TGTGCCAGCAGTTCCTCTGGGCGAGGGCAGGACTATGGCTACACCTTC
>TRBV29-1|TRBD1|-|TRBJ1-2
CSVDRQGGVYGYTF
TGCAGCGTTGATCGACAGGGAGGAGTATATGGCTACACCTTC
>TRBV5-1|-|-|TRBJ1-4
CASSLWGFNEKLFF
TGCGCCAGCAGCTTGTGGGGTTTTAATGAAAAACTGTTTTTT